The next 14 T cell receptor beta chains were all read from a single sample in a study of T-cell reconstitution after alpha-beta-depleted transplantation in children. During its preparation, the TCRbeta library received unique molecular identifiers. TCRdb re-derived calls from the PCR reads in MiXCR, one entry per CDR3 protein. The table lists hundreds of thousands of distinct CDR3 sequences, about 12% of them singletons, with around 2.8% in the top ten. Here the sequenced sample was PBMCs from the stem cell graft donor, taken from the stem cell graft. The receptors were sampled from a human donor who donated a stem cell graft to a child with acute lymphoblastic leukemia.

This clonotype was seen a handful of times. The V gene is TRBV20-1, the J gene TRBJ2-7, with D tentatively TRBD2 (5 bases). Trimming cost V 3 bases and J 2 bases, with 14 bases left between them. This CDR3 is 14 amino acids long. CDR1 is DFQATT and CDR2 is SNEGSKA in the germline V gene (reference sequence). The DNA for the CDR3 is TGCAGTGCTAGGGATAGCGCTAAAACCTACGAGCAGTACTTC. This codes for CSARDSAKTYEQYF.

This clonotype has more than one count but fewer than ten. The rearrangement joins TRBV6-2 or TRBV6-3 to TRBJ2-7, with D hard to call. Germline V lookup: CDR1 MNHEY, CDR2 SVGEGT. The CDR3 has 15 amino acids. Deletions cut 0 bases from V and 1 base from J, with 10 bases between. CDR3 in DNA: TGTGCCAGCAGTTACTCGACGGCGGTTTCCTACGAGCAGTACTTC. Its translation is CASSYSTAVSYEQYF.

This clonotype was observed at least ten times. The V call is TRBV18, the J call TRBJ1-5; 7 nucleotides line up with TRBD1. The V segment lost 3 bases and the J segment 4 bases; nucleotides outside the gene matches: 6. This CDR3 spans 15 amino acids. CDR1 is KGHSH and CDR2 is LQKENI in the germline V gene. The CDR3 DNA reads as TGTGCCAGCTCACCGGGAGACAGGGTGAATCAGCCCCAGCATTTT. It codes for CASSPGDRVNQPQHF.

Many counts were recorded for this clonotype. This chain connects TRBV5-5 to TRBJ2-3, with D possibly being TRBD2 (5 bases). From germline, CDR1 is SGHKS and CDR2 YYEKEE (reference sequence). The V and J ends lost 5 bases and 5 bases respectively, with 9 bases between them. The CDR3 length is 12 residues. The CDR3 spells CASRKEGDTQYF. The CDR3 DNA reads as TGTGCCAGCAGAAAAGAGGGAGATACGCAGTATTTT.

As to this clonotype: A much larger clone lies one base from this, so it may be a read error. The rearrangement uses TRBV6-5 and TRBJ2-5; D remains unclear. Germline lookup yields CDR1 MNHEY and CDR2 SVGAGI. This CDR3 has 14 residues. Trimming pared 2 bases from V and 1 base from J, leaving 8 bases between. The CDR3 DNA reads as TGTGCCAGCAGTTACAGGGCTCTCCAAGAGACCCAGTACTTC. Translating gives CASSYRALQETQYF.

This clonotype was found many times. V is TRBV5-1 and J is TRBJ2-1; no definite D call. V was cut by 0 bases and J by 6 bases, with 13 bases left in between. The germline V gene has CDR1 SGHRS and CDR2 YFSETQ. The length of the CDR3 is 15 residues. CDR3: CASSLALGRGNEQFF. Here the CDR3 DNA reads TGCGCCAGCAGCTTGGCTCTCGGCAGAGGCAATGAGCAGTTCTTC.

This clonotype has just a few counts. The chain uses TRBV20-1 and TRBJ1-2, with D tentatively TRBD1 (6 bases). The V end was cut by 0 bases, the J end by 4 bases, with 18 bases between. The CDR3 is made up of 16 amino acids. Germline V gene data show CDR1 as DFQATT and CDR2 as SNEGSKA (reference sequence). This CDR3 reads CSARDLRAGEVYGYTF. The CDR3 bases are TGCAGTGCTAGAGATTTACGGGCAGGGGAGGTCTATGGCTACACCTTC.

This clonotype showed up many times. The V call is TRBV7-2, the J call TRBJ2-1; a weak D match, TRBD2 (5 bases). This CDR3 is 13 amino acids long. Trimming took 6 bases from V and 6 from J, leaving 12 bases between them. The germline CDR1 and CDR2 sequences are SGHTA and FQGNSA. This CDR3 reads CASSLGLRNEQFF. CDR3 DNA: TGTGCCAGCAGTCTCGGACTCCGCAATGAGCAGTTCTTC.

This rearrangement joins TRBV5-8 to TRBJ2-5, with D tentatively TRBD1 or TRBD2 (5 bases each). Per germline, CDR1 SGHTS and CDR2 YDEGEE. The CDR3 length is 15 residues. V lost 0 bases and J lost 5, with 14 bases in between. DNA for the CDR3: TGTGCCAGCAGCTTGGCAAGGGGAGCCATGGAGACCCAGTACTTC. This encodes CASSLARGAMETQYF.

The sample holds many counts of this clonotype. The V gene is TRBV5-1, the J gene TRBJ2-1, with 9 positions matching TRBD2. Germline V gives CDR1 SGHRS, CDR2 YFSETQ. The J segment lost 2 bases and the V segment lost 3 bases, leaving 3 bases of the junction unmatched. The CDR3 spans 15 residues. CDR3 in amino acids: CASSSSGAAYNEQFF. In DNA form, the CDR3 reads TGCGCCAGCAGCTCTAGCGGGGCGGCCTACAATGAGCAGTTCTTC.

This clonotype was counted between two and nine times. CDR3 region: CASRLQRYTGELFF. The CDR3 nucleotides read TGTGCCAGCAGACTACAGAGATACACCGGGGAGCTGTTTTTT. The chain has TRBV6-2 or TRBV6-3 and TRBJ2-2; unclear D gene. The CDR3 consists of 14 residues. Trimming stripped 6 bases from V and 3 bases from J, with 11 bases between. Germline V gene sequence: CDR1 MNHEY, CDR2 SVGEGT.

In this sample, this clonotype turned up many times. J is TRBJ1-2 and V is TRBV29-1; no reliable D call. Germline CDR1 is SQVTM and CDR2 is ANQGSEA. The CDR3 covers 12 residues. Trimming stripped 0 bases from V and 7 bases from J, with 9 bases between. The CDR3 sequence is CSVEDIGAGYTF. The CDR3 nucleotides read TGCAGCGTTGAAGATATAGGAGCTGGCTACACCTTC.

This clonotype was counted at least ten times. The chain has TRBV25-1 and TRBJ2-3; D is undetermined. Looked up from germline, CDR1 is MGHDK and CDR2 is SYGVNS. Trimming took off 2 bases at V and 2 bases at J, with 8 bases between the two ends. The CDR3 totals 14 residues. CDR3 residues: CASSEPRATDTQYF. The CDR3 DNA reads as TGTGCCAGCAGTGAACCTCGTGCCACAGATACGCAGTATTTT.

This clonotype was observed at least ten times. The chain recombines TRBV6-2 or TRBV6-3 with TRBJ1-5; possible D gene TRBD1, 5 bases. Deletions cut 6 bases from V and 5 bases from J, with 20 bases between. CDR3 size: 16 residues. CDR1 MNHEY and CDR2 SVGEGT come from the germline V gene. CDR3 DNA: TGTGCCAGCAGGCCTCACCGGGACGCGCCATATCAGCCCCAGCATTTT. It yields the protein CASRPHRDAPYQPQHF.